One T cell receptor (beta chain) is described in this entry. Its target is unknown. The data stem from a study of a mutant IDH1 vaccine in newly diagnosed glioma. In the study overall: Either 4-6 weeks after radiotherapy alone or alongside temozolomide, vaccination was begun.

Some clones are missing from TCRdb's copy, which holds only in-frame ones; the method was immunoSEQ multiplex PCR. The sample lists about 36,000 clones; 75% to 85% were seen once. CDR1 and CDR2 (germline): MGHRA, YSYEKL. The CDR3 totals 16 residues. The germline V and J ends were trimmed by 0 bases and 2 bases, with 13 bases remaining between them. Time point noted: week 11, during vaccination. All doses held 300 ug of mutant IDH1 20-mer peptide, with topical imiquimod. The J gene is TRBJ1-2, the V gene TRBV4-1; TRBD1 is a possible D gene (5 bases). This receptor was obtained from a woman in her twenties or thirties with glioma. Some clones in this sample may be carry-over from other donors' samples. The sample was peripheral blood mononuclear cells (PBMCs), taken from a glioma patient whose treatment included an IDH1 peptide vaccine. CDR3 residues: CASSQDRGGLNYGYTF. The CDR3 bases are TGCGCCAGCAGCCAAGATAGGGGCGGCCTCAACTATGGCTACACCTTC.